This TCR beta chain was recovered during a study of T cells in Graves' hyperthyroidism and ophthalmopathy. Study-level results: The blood repertoire included most of the expanded thyroid clonotypes above 0.001. Ophthalmopathy was identified by the model a median about seven months ahead of onset.

Patients showing uncontrolled infection, other autoimmune disease, pregnancy or lactation were ineligible. Per the germline V gene, CDR1 is MNHEY and CDR2 is SVGEGT. Trimming removed 5 bases from V and 2 bases from J, with 13 bases in between. The CDR3 has 14 residues. The source material, RNA transcripts, was used to amplify TCR beta CDR3 regions. HTBI primers were the set used in a first-round RT-PCR of the TCR CDR3. TCRdb re-analysed the multiplex PCR reads in MiXCR, keeping a single row per CDR3 protein. The repertoire holds 550,000 to 700,000 distinct CDR3 sequences, with 35% to 55% as singletons. Concerning this clonotype: What it binds is unknown.

V gene TRBV6-2 or TRBV6-3 combines with J gene TRBJ2-7; D ambiguous. Material for sequencing was peripheral blood or thyroid tissue (not recorded which). The sequence derives from an adult woman with Graves' disease, either hyperthyroidism or ophthalmopathy (not recorded which). CDR3 in amino acids: CASSRPPETYEQYF. CDR3 coding DNA: TGTGCCAGCAGTCGGCCCCCCGAGACCTACGAGCAGTACTTC.